This T cell receptor (beta chain) was sequenced for a study of blood T cell repertoires in COVID-19. On the study more broadly: Acute-phase and convalescent COVID-19 samples originated in the United States, Italy and Spain.

V gave up 5 bases and J gave up 8 bases; unmatched junction bases: 7. The germline V gene encodes CDR1 MRHNA and CDR2 SNTAGT. The CDR3 is 15 residues long. The authors' processing: Using reference gene primer amplification, nucleated cell counts were estimated. Method: immunoSEQ multiplex PCR; TCRdb's copy keeps in-frame clones and lacks some. The V and J calls and clone size are taken from that table; D and trimming were inferred from the DNA. Of approximately 170,000 clones detected, over 75% appear once; the ten largest clones hold 6.9%. The gene calls are TRBV6-4 and TRBJ2-1; TRBD2 agrees at 12 bases. The source material was peripheral blood. This TCR was recovered from an elderly man with COVID-19, enrolled during active disease. Here the CDR3 reads CASSRASGGVDEQFF. In DNA form, the CDR3 reads TGTGCCAGCAGTCGGGCTAGCGGGGGGGTCGATGAGCAGTTCTTC.